This is a list of T cell receptor beta chains from one sample in a study of T cell repertoires in cytomegalovirus infection. The antigens these receptors bind are not known. TCRdb called the reads again in MiXCR, with one record for every CDR3 protein. In the table there are about 830,000 distinct CDR3 sequences, roughly 33% of which are singletons. The material sequenced was cultured CD8+ T cells from PBMCs, taken from culture after CMV antigen stimulation. These receptors originate from a human donor in good health (CMV status not recorded). Some clones in this sample may be carry-over from other donors' samples. Both conserved end residues are part of each CDR3. A D gene is named only where the DNA matches it firmly. Part of the rows lack a size; the others show once, few, many or a class for expanded clones.

>TRBJ1-1|.|TRBV7-9|.
CASSFWGGINTEAFF
TGTGCCAGCAGCTTTTGGGGAGGAATAAACACTGAAGCTTTCTTT
>TRBJ2-5|TRBD2|TRBV20-1|many
CSARDPTSGGPPETQYF
TGCAGTGCTAGAGATCCAACTAGCGGGGGACCCCCAGAGACCCAGTACTTC
>TRBJ1-2|.|TRBV10-2|.
CASRTEEKSNGYTF
TGCGCCAGCCGGACCGAGGAAAAGTCGAATGGCTACACCTTC
>TRBJ1-2|.|TRBV27|.
CASSLSTTAYYGYTF
TGTGCCAGCAGTTTATCGACGACAGCTTACTATGGCTACACCTTC
>TRBJ1-5|.|TRBV7-2|.
CASSLEGSYLYQPQHF
TGTGCCAGCAGCTTAGAGGGCAGCTATCTGTATCAGCCCCAGCATTTT
>TRBJ2-1|.|TRBV13|.
CASSSGGSAAYNEQFF
TGTGCCAGCAGTTCCGGGGGCTCGGCCGCCTACAATGAGCAGTTCTTC
>TRBJ2-3|TRBD1|TRBV28|.
CVTKQTGGLDTQYF
TGTGTCACCAAACAGACAGGGGGCTTAGATACGCAGTATTTT
>TRBJ2-7|TRBD1|TRBV12-5|.
CASGLTGQGKFYEQYF
TGTGCTAGTGGTTTGACGGGACAGGGGAAATTTTACGAGCAGTACTTC
>TRBJ2-3|TRBD1|TRBV11-3|.
CASSLGDSLLTDTQYF
TGTGCCAGCAGCTTAGGGGACAGTCTCCTCACAGATACGCAGTATTTT
>TRBJ1-5|.|TRBV6-1|.
CACSEARWMGQGSQPQHF
TGTGCCTGCAGTGAAGCAAGGTGGATGGGCCAGGGAAGCCAGCCCCAGCATTTT
>TRBJ1-5|.|TRBV6-2/TRBV6-3|.
CASSSRGGRLYSNQPQHF
TGTGCCAGCAGTTCACGAGGAGGCCGTTTATATAGCAATCAGCCCCAGCATTTT
>TRBJ1-5|.|TRBV6-5|.
CASSALGGNQPQHF
TGTGCCAGCAGTGCCCTGGGAGGTAATCAGCCCCAGCATTTT
>TRBJ1-4|.|TRBV7-6|.
CASSLSSEIANEKLFF
TGTGCCAGCAGCTTAAGTAGCGAGATAGCTAATGAAAAACTGTTTTTT
>TRBJ2-6|TRBD1|TRBV27|many
CASSFTGQLLSGANVLTF
TGTGCCAGCAGTTTTACGGGACAGCTTCTCTCTGGGGCCAACGTCCTGACTTTC
>TRBJ1-6|.|TRBV6-4|many
CASSDSEVNNSPLHF
TGTGCCAGCAGTGACTCGGAAGTCAATAATTCACCCCTCCACTTT
>TRBJ1-1|.|TRBV11-3|few
CAGEPGPLQAMNTEAFF
TGTGCCGGGGAACCCGGACCCTTGCAAGCCATGAACACTGAAGCTTTCTTT